One sample yielded the 29 T cell receptor beta chains listed below, sequenced in a study of T cell repertoires in cytomegalovirus infection (dated by TCRdb to the late 2010s). For sequencing, an Illumina HiSeq 1500 was employed. TCRdb passed the public sequencing reads through fastp at Q25 and MiXCR, retaining productive beta sequences. One record per CDR3 amino acid sequence lists the most common genes and DNA. Present in this sample are a few hundred thousand distinct CDR3 sequences, 25% to 35% of which were seen just once. Roughly 15% of the sample rests with the top ten. The sample's treatment or condition label, decoded: in vitro stimulation with specific CMV peptide epitopes to enrich CMV-specific T cells. These receptors are not linked to any known antigen. The specimen comprised cultured PBMCs, sampled from culture after CMV antigen stimulation. The receptors stem from a human donor in good health (CMV status not recorded). Some clones in this sample may be carry-over from other donors' samples.

The gene calls are TRBV28 and TRBJ2-7; 9 bases match TRBD2. After removal of 4 bases from V and 5 bases from J, the junction contained 6 bases not matched to a gene. CDR3 length: 14 amino acids. CDR1 and CDR2 from the germline V gene are MDHEN and SYDVKM. Here the CDR3 reads CASSSAGGIHEQYF. As DNA, the CDR3 is TGTGCCAGCAGTTCAGCGGGAGGTATCCACGAGCAGTACTTC.

This clonotype was seen a few times. The chain carries TRBV29-1 and TRBJ1-2, with D perhaps matching TRBD1 (5 bases). V was cut by 0 bases and J by 6 bases, with 11 bases left in between. This CDR3 region has 13 residues. Germline CDR1 is SQVTM and CDR2 is ANQGSEA. CDR3 coding DNA: TGCAGCGTTGAAGATTGGTGGGGGAATGGCTACACCTTC. It is translated as CSVEDWWGNGYTF.

This clonotype appeared many times. The chain uses TRBV7-2 and TRBJ2-3; D remains unclear. CDR1 and CDR2 (germline): SGHTA, FQGNSA. The CDR3 is 14 residues long. V was cut by 1 base and J by 6 bases, with 11 bases left in between. The CDR3 sequence is CASSLGNVQDTQYF. CDR3 DNA: TGTGCCAGCAGCTTAGGAAACGTTCAGGATACGCAGTATTTT. The whole variable domain, filled in from reference TRBV7-2 and TRBJ2-3, reads GAGVSQSPSNKVTEKGKDVELRCDPISGHTALYWYRQSLGQGLEFLIYFQGNSAPDKSGLPSDRFSAERTGGSVSTLTIQRTQQEDSAVYLCASSLGNVQDTQYFGPGTRLTVL.

The rearrangement links TRBV16 to TRBJ1-2; D not certain. There are 13 residues in the CDR3. Trimming removed 0 bases from V and 7 bases from J, with 9 bases in between. Germline V gene data show CDR1 as KGHSY and CDR2 as FQNENV. The DNA of the CDR3 is TGTGCCAGCAGCCAATCTTCAGAGGGTGGCTACACCTTC. Amino acid sequence: CASSQSSEGGYTF.

In its sample, this clonotype was seen a few times. The gene calls are TRBV2 and TRBJ2-5; TRBD1 is a possible D gene (5 bases). Germline V gene data show CDR1 as SNHLY and CDR2 as FYNNEI. The CDR3 has 13 amino acids. The V and J ends lost 8 bases and 5 bases respectively, with 15 bases between them. The CDR3 DNA reads as TGTGCCAGCGCAGGGATGCCCGGGGAGACCCAGTACTTC. Translation gives CASAGMPGETQYF.

This clonotype was seen more than once but under ten times. J is TRBJ2-1 and V is TRBV27, with no clear D. CDR1 and CDR2 (germline): MNHEY, SMNVEV (reference sequence). The CDR3 has 13 amino acids. V dropped 5 bases and J dropped 9 bases, with 14 bases sitting between them. The chain's CDR3 is CASSRPSGGEQFF. The CDR3, as DNA: TGTGCCAGCAGTCGCCCCTCCGGTGGTGAGCAGTTCTTC.

V usage is TRBV20-1 and J usage is TRBJ2-2; 8 bases are shared with TRBD2. CDR1 is DFQATT and CDR2 is SNEGSKA in the germline V gene (reference sequence). V gave up 6 bases and J gave up 7 bases; unmatched junction bases: 13. The CDR3 consists of 15 residues. CDR3 protein: CSANWPSGPSGELFF. In DNA form, the CDR3 reads TGCAGTGCCAACTGGCCTAGCGGGCCCAGCGGGGAGCTGTTTTTT.

This clonotype has just a few counts. The rearrangement links TRBV4-1 to TRBJ2-1; 7 bases fit TRBD2. CDR3 length equals 15 residues. In germline, CDR1 is MGHRA, CDR2 YSYEKL. V trimming: 1 base; J trimming: 7 bases; junction bases outside the gene matches: 7. In DNA, the CDR3 is TGCGCCAGCAGCCAAGTTGCGACTAGCATAAATGAGCAGTTCTTC. This gives the protein CASSQVATSINEQFF.

At least ten counts were recorded for this clonotype. The CDR3 sequence is CASSATGGSYNEQFF. CDR3 in DNA: TGTGCCAGCAGTGCTACAGGGGGCTCCTACAATGAGCAGTTCTTC. V gene TRBV12-3 or TRBV12-4 combines with J gene TRBJ2-1, with 8 bases fitting TRBD1. The length of the CDR3 is 15 residues. V lost 5 bases to trimming and J lost 0 bases; unmatched junction nucleotides: 3.

This clonotype was counted many times. This rearrangement joins TRBV24-1 to TRBJ2-1; 13 bases are a match to TRBD2. With V trimmed by 3 bases and J by 6 bases, 7 bases remained unmatched. Germline assignment: CDR1 KGHDR and CDR2 SFDVKD. The CDR3 spans 17 residues. The CDR3 DNA reads TGTGCCACCAGTGATGCCTGGACTAGCGGGAGCCCCAATGAGCAGTTCTTC. It specifies CATSDAWTSGSPNEQFF.

This clonotype was counted ten times or more. V is TRBV7-2 and J is TRBJ2-1; D is perhaps TRBD1 (5 bases). CDR1 and CDR2 (germline): SGHTA, FQGNSA. The ends were cut back, 5 bases at V and 5 bases at J, with 16 bases in the middle. There are 15 residues in the CDR3. CDR3 residues: CASSTRQRIDNEQFF. CDR3 DNA: TGTGCCAGCAGCACCCGACAGAGGATCGACAATGAGCAGTTCTTC.

This clonotype was seen only a few times. The chain has TRBV10-2 and TRBJ2-2; the match to TRBD2 covers 8 bases. The CDR3 totals 12 residues. Unmatched junction bases numbered 3, after V lost 11 bases and J lost 4 bases. In germline, CDR1 is WSHSY, CDR2 SAAADI. Here the CDR3 reads CASGGGTGELFF. The CDR3 region has the DNA TGCGCCTCCGGGGGGGGCACCGGGGAGCTGTTTTTT.

The chain is built from TRBV4-3 and TRBJ2-5; D remains unclear. The ends were cut back, 0 bases at V and 3 bases at J, with 11 bases in the middle. The CDR3 covers 15 residues. Germline loops: CDR1 LGHNA, CDR2 YSLEER. The CDR3 DNA reads as TGCGCCAGCAGCCAAGAAGGCCGGGTAGAAGAGACCCAGTACTTC. As protein: CASSQEGRVEETQYF.

This clonotype was seen more than once but under ten times. The rearrangement links TRBV7-2 to TRBJ2-7; TRBD2 might be the D (6 bases). Between the trimmed V and J ends, which lost 7 bases and 2 bases, there was a span of 18 bases. Germline lookup yields CDR1 SGHTA and CDR2 FQGNSA. This CDR3 region has 15 residues. CDR3 nucleotides: TGTGCCAGCACCCTACAAGCGGGCGCAGCCTACGAGCAGTACTTC. As protein: CASTLQAGAAYEQYF.

The genes are TRBV19 and TRBJ1-1; 7 bases agree with TRBD1. V was clipped by 6 bases and J by 2 bases; unmatched bases: 6. Germline V gives CDR1 LNHDA, CDR2 SQIVND (reference sequence). CDR3 size: 14 residues. The CDR3 spells CASSTGQTNTEAFF. The CDR3 nucleotides are TGTGCCAGTAGCACGGGACAGACCAACACTGAAGCTTTCTTT.

J is TRBJ2-1 and V is TRBV20-1, with 8 bases identical to TRBD2. The length of the CDR3 is 15 residues. V shed 6 bases, J shed 4 bases, and the junction held 11 bases outside the gene matches. Looked up from germline, CDR1 is DFQATT and CDR2 is SNEGSKA (reference sequence). In DNA, the CDR3 is TGCAGTGCCCCCCTCGGAGCGGGAGCGTACAATGAGCAGTTCTTC. Its translation is CSAPLGAGAYNEQFF.

The chain couples TRBV29-1 to TRBJ2-3, with D hard to call. V gave up 7 bases and J gave up 5 bases, with 13 bases separating them. The germline gives CDR1 SQVTM, CDR2 ANQGSEA. The CDR3 totals 12 residues. This chain's CDR3 is CSAEMNGDTQYF. The CDR3 region has the DNA TGCAGCGCCGAGATGAATGGAGATACGCAGTATTTT.

This clonotype was counted only a few times. The J gene is TRBJ2-3, the V gene TRBV29-1; D gene uncertain. Trimming shortened V by 4 bases and J by 2 bases, and 10 bases separated the two germline ends. Germline CDR1 and CDR2: SQVTM and ANQGSEA. The CDR3 is 13 residues long. The CDR3 loop is CSVAVAITDTQYF. The CDR3 DNA reads TGCAGCGTTGCGGTTGCGATCACAGATACGCAGTATTTT.

The chain uses TRBV7-4 and TRBJ2-7; possibly TRBD1 for D (5 bases). CDR1 is SGHVT and CDR2 is SQSDAQ in the germline V gene. Trimming left V 3 bases short and J 7 bases short, with 16 bases between. The CDR3 length is 14 residues. The CDR3 loop is CASSFGSGSGEQYF. The CDR3 DNA is TGTGCCAGCAGCTTCGGATCAGGTTCAGGGGAGCAGTACTTC.

The rearrangement links TRBV28 to TRBJ1-1, with 8 bases identical to TRBD1. V lost 6 bases and J lost 7; bases outside the gene matches: 10. This CDR3 is 14 amino acids long. Germline lookup yields CDR1 MDHEN and CDR2 SYDVKM. DNA of the CDR3: TGTGCCAGCAGAAATATACAGGGGGTTGGTGAAGCTTTCTTT. Translated, it gives CASRNIQGVGEAFF. The full variable domain, rest sourced from reference TRBV28 and TRBJ1-1, is DVKVTQSSRYLVKRTGEKVFLECVQDMDHENMFWYRQDPGLGLRLIYFSYDVKMKEKGDIPEGYSVSREKKERFSLILESASTNQTSMYLCASRNIQGVGEAFFGQGTRLTVV.

This clonotype was found a few times. J is TRBJ1-1 and V is TRBV6-1, with 9 bases aligning to TRBD1. The CDR3 runs to 16 residues. Germline V gene data show CDR1 as MNHNS and CDR2 as SASEGT. J gave up 4 bases and V 5 bases, and 11 bases lay outside the gene matches. In DNA, the CDR3 is TGTGCCAGCAGTCCCCAGACCCGGACAGGGGCCACTGAAGCTTTCTTT. Translation gives CASSPQTRTGATEAFF.

The chain employs TRBV2 and TRBJ2-5; maybe TRBD1 (5 bases). The length of the CDR3 is 18 residues. V gave up 4 bases and J gave up 0 bases, with 21 bases separating them. Germline V CDR1 and CDR2: SNHLY, FYNNEI. CDR3 region: CASSVGQEPRTDQETQYF. In DNA, the CDR3 is TGTGCCAGCAGTGTGGGGCAGGAACCCCGAACCGACCAAGAGACCCAGTACTTC.

The V call is TRBV28, the J call TRBJ2-7, with no clear D. V was trimmed by 4 bases and J by 3 bases, leaving 7 bases between them. Germline assignment: CDR1 MDHEN and CDR2 SYDVKM. The CDR3 totals 12 residues. CDR3 protein: CASSSIFYEQYF. The CDR3 region has the DNA TGTGCCAGCAGTTCGATATTCTACGAGCAGTACTTC.

The table lists this clonotype with a count of one. The J gene is TRBJ2-1, the V gene TRBV10-2; D uncertain. The CDR3 loop spans 13 amino acids. The V end was cut by 1 base, the J end by 5 bases, with 6 bases between. CDR1 is WSHSY and CDR2 is SAAADI in the germline V gene. The CDR3 region has the DNA TGCGCCAGCAGTGAGTGGCGTAACAATGAGCAGTTCTTC. Its translation is CASSEWRNNEQFF.

In this sample, this clonotype turned up a few times. The V call is TRBV5-4, the J call TRBJ1-2, with D maybe TRBD1 (6 bases). CDR1 and CDR2 (germline): SGHNT, YYREEE (reference sequence). This CDR3 comprises 15 residues. V was trimmed by 3 bases and J by 0 bases, leaving 12 bases between them. CDR3 coding DNA: TGTGCCAGCAGCTACGGACAGACAGCTAACTATGGCTACACCTTC. This translates into CASSYGQTANYGYTF.

CDR3 DNA sequence: TGTGCCAGTAGCCTCAACGGGGGACAGGGGGTAACATTTTCACCCCTCCACTTT. It encodes CASSLNGGQGVTFSPLHF. The V gene is TRBV19, the J gene TRBJ1-6; 11 bases map to TRBD1. With V trimmed by 6 bases and J by 9 bases, 16 bases remained unmatched. The germline CDR1 and CDR2 sequences are LNHDA and SQIVND (reference sequence). CDR3 size: 18 residues. The full variable domain, its missing parts supplied by reference TRBV19 and TRBJ1-6, is DGGITQSPKYLFRKEGQNVTLSCEQNLNHDAMYWYRQDPGQGLRLIYYSQIVNDFQKGDIAEGYSVSREKKESFPLTVTSAQKNPTAFYLCASSLNGGQGVTFSPLHFGNGTRLTVT.

The rearrangement joins TRBV6-5 to TRBJ2-3, with no clear D. The CDR3 extends over 16 amino acids. Germline V gene lookup returns CDR1 MNHEY and CDR2 SVGAGI. V lost 0 bases and J lost 4, with 14 bases in between. The CDR3 DNA follows: TGTGCCAGCAGTTACTCGAATTCCGTAGGCGCAGATACGCAGTATTTT. Amino acid sequence: CASSYSNSVGADTQYF.

The rearrangement uses TRBV19 and TRBJ1-4; D not resolved. V was clipped by 2 bases and J by 0 bases, with 7 bases between them. Germline V gives CDR1 LNHDA, CDR2 SQIVND (reference sequence). The CDR3 spans 15 residues. CDR3 nucleotides: TGTGCCAGTAGTATACAGACTGCAACTAATGAAAAACTGTTTTTT. Translation gives CASSIQTATNEKLFF.

The CDR3 nucleotides are TGCAGTGCGCGAAGCCAAGACAGGGGAGTCGAGCAGTACTTC. It codes for CSARSQDRGVEQYF. The chain couples TRBV20-1 to TRBJ2-7, with TRBD1 matching 8 bases. CDR1 is DFQATT, CDR2 SNEGSKA, per germline (reference sequence). The CDR3 runs to 14 residues. Trimming removed 6 bases from V and 6 bases from J; junction bases left unmatched: 13.